This section outlines one T cell receptor (beta chain) sequence together with its context. Its antigen remains unknown. Germline CDR1 reads ENHRY; CDR2 reads SYGVKD. V lost 4 bases and J 3 bases, leaving 21 bases between the germline ends. The CDR3 runs 17 residues. At least two post-ART and at least one pre-ART PBMC sample were available for each donor. This specimen comes from a study of long-term antiretroviral therapy in people with HIV. The run of the v3.0 immunoSEQ assay was at survey level. This table comes from immunoSEQ multiplex PCR, and its TCRdb copy is limited to in-frame clones, with some not included. The table shows about 16,000 clones, with around 75% occurring only once. Study-level points and caveats: Clones expanded before ART dominated the repertoire at all time points. Repertoires looked antigen-experienced, with only a slight naive shift after ART. Although diversity increased after ART, it remained lower than in transplant donor controls.

V is TRBV10-3 and J is TRBJ1-1, with D perhaps matching TRBD1 (5 bases). The source of this sequence is a woman aged 45-59 years with HIV. This sample comprised unsorted PBMCs, obtained 1.5 years before starting antiretroviral therapy. As DNA, the CDR3 is TGTGCCATCAGTGGACCCGGGACCCCCAGTGTTCACACTGAAGCTTTCTTT. This encodes CAISGPGTPSVHTEAFF.